This paragraph covers one T cell receptor (beta chain) sequence. Its antigen is unknown. The entry originates in a study of cytomegalovirus exposure and HLA in healthy donors. Use of 60 Vbeta and 13 Jbeta primers characterized the PCR. Data came from immunoSEQ multiplex PCR; TCRdb stores just in-frame clones and leaves some out. This table has approximately 190,000 clones, around 87% appearing once. Points from the study as a whole: Within an earlier analysis, most TCR beta V segments proved productive either about 90% or about 30% of the time. The authors listed 164 TCR beta chains as cytomegalovirus-associated.

The donors were healthy bone marrow donors. The germline V gene encodes CDR1 SGHVS and CDR2 FNYEAQ. The V and J ends lost 4 bases and 4 bases respectively, with 19 bases between them. The CDR3 has 16 residues. The sequenced sample was PBMCs. This chain uses TRBV7-6 with TRBJ1-2, with D possibly matching TRBD1 (6 bases). The sequence was collected from a boy aged 2 to 10 in good health and CMV-seronegative. The CDR3 here is CASSSRGRGRGYGYTF. The CDR3 region has the DNA TGTGCCAGCAGCTCCCGTGGGAGGGGCAGGGGCTATGGCTACACCTTC.